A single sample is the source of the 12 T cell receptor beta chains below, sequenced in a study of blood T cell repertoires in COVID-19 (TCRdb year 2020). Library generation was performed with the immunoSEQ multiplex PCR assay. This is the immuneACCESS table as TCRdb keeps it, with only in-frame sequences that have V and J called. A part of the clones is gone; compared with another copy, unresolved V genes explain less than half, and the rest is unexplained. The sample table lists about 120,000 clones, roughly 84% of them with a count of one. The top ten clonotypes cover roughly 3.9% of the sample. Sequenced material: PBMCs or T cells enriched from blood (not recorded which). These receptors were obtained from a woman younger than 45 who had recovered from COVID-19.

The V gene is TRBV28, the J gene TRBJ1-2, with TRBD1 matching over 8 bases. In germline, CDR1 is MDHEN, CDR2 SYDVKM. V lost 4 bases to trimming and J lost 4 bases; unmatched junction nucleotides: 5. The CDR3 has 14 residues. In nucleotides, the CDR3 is TGTGCCAGCAGTTCCCCAGGGGGCGCCTATGGCTACACCTTC. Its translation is CASSSPGGAYGYTF.

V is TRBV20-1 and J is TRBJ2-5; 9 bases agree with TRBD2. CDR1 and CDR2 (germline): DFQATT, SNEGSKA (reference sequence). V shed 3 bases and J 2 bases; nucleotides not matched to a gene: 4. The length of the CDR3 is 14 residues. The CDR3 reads CSASTAGGQETQYF. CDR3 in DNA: TGCAGTGCTAGTACCGCGGGAGGGCAAGAGACCCAGTACTTC.

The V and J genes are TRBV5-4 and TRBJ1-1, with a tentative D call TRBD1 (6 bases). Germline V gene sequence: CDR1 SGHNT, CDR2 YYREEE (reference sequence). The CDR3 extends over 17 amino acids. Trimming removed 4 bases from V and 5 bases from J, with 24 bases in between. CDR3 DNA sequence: TGTGCCAGCAGCCCCGCAGGGGCAGGGGCGAGGATTACTGAAGCTTTCTTT. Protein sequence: CASSPAGAGARITEAFF.

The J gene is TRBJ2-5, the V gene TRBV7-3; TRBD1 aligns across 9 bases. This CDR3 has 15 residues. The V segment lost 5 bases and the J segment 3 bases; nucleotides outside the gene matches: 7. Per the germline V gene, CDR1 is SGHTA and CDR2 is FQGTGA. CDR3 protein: CASSQYGTGKETQYF. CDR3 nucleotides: TGTGCCAGCAGCCAATACGGGACAGGGAAAGAGACCCAGTACTTC.

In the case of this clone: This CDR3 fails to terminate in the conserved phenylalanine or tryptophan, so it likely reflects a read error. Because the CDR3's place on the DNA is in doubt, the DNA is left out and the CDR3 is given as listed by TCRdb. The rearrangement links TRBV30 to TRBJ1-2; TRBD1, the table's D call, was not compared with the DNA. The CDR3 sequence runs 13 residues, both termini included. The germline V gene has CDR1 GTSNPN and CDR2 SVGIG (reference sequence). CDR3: CAWSGGAMGLVLA.

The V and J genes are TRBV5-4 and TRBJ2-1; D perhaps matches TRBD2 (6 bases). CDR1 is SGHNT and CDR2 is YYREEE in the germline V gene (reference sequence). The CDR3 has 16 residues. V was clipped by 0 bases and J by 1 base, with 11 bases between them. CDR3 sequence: CASSLADGGSYNEQFF. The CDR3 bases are TGTGCCAGCAGCTTGGCCGACGGGGGATCCTACAATGAGCAGTTCTTC. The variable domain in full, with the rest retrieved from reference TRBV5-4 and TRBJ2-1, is ETGVTQSPTHLIKTRGQQVTLRCSSQSGHNTVSWYQQALGQGPQFIFQYYREEENGRGNFPPRFSGLQFPNYSSELNVNALELDDSALYLCASSLADGGSYNEQFFGPGTRLTVL.

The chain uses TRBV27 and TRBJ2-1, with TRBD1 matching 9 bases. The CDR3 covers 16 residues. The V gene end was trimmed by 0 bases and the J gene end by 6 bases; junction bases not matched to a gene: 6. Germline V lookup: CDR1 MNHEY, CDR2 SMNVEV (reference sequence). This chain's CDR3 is CASSLSGTGLLNEQFF. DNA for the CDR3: TGTGCCAGCAGTTTATCGGGGACAGGGCTACTCAATGAGCAGTTCTTC.

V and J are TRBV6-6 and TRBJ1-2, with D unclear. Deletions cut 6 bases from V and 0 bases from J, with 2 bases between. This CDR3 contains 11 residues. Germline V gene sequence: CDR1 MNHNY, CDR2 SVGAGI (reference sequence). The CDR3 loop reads CASSSNYGYTF. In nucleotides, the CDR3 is TGTGCCAGCAGCTCTAACTATGGCTACACCTTC.

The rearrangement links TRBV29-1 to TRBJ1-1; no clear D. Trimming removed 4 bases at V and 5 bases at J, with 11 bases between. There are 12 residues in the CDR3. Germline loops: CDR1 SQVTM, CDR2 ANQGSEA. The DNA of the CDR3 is TGCAGCGTTGGCGGGGAAGGGACTGAAGCTTTCTTT. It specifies CSVGGEGTEAFF.

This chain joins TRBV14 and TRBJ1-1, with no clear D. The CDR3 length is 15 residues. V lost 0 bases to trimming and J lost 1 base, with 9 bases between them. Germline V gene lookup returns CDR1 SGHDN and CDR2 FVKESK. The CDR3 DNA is TGTGCCAGCAGCCAAGATGCGCGGGGGAACACTGAAGCTTTCTTT. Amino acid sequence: CASSQDARGNTEAFF.

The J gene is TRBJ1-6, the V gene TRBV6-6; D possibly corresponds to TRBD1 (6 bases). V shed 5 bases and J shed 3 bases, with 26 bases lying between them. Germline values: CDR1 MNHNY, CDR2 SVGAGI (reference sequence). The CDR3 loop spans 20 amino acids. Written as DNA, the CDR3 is TGTGCCAGCAGTCCTCCGGGACAAGCGCGTGGGACGTTCTATAATTCACCCCTCCACTTT. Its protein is CASSPPGQARGTFYNSPLHF.

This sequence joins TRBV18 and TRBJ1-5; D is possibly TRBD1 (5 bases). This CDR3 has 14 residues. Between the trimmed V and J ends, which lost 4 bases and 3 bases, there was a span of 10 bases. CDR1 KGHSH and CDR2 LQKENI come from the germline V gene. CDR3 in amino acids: CASSQDSNNQPQHF. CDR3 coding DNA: TGTGCCAGCTCACAAGACAGCAACAATCAGCCCCAGCATTTT.